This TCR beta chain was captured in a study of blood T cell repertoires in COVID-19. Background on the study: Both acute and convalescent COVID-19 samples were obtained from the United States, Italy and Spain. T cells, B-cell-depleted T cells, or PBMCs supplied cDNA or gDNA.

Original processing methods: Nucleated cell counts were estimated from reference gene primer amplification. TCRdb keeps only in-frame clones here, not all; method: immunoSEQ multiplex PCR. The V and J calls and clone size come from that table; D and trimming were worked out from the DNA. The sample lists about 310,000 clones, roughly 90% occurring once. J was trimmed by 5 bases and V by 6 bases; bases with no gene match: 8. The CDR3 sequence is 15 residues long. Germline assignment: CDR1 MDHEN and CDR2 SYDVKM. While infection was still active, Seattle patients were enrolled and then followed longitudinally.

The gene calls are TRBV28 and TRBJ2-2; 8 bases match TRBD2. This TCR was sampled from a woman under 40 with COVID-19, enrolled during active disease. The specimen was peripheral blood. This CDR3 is CASSFSGSGTGELFF. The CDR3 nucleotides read TGTGCCAGCAGCTTCAGCGGGAGTGGGACCGGGGAGCTGTTTTTT.